The 32 T cell receptor beta chains in this list originate from one sample, sequenced in a study of shared clonotypes between healthy human individuals. TCRdb's table, derived via immunoSEQ multiplex PCR, lists solely in-frame clones and lacks some. This table has around 1.6 million clones, roughly 98% appearing once. The source material was naive CD4+ T cells sorted from blood. Subset given: CD45RA+ positively selected. The source is a man aged 30 to 45 in good health.

The CDR3 reads CASSVRDTVYEQYF. CDR3 sequence (DNA): TGTGCCAGCAGCGTCCGGGACACTGTATACGAGCAGTACTTC. V gene TRBV5-4 combines with J gene TRBJ2-7, with D possibly being TRBD1 (6 bases). The CDR3 runs 14 residues. CDR1 SGHNT and CDR2 YYREEE come from the germline V gene (reference sequence). V lost 4 bases and J lost 4, with 15 bases in between.

This chain's CDR3 is CASSLSGRGTDTQYF. CDR3 DNA sequence: TGTGCCAGCAGCTTGTCAGGGCGGGGCACAGATACGCAGTATTTT. This chain connects TRBV5-8 to TRBJ2-3; D is tentatively TRBD1 or TRBD2 (5 bases each). In germline, CDR1 is SGHTS, CDR2 YDEGEE. V lost 1 base and J lost 1, with 10 bases in between. This CDR3 contains 15 residues.

The chain joins TRBV4-2 to TRBJ2-1; 14 bases align to TRBD2. The germline CDR1 and CDR2 sequences are LGHNA and YNFKEQ. This CDR3 comprises 22 residues. J gave up 8 bases and V 4 bases, and 25 bases lay outside the gene matches. The CDR3: CASSPHEGLAGALGRAVDEQFF. The CDR3 bases are TGTGCCAGCAGCCCACATGAGGGACTAGCGGGAGCGTTGGGACGAGCGGTGGATGAGCAGTTCTTC.

The CDR3 sequence is CASSTTPHRNYEQYF. CDR3 sequence (DNA): TGTGCCAGCTCTACAACCCCCCACAGAAACTACGAGCAGTACTTC. The chain links TRBV9 to TRBJ2-7; D is unresolved. The CDR3 is 15 amino acids. CDR1 SGDLS and CDR2 YYNGEE come from the germline V gene. V lost 7 bases to trimming and J lost 3 bases, with 20 bases between them.

The chain couples TRBV29-1 to TRBJ1-1; D gene ambiguous. The CDR3 totals 14 residues. Germline values: CDR1 SQVTM, CDR2 ANQGSEA. Trimming took off 4 bases at V and 1 base at J, with 13 bases between the two ends. DNA for the CDR3: TGCAGCGTTGCGGTTTCCGGAGGGAACACTGAAGCTTTCTTT. Encoded protein: CSVAVSGGNTEAFF.

This chain uses TRBV20-1 with TRBJ1-2, with TRBD1 matching over 9 bases. V dropped 6 bases and J dropped 14; count of bases not matched to a gene: 7. Germline V lookup: CDR1 DFQATT, CDR2 SNEGSKA (reference sequence). There are 10 residues in the CDR3. The CDR3 coding sequence is TGCAGTGCAGATGGGACAGGGCCAACCTTC. Its protein is CSADGTGPTF.

The J gene is TRBJ2-7, the V gene TRBV10-3; a possible D gene is TRBD1 (6 bases). Germline CDR1 is ENHRY and CDR2 is SYGVKD. V lost 6 bases and J lost 3, with 9 bases in between. CDR3 length equals 12 residues. The CDR3 DNA reads TGTGCCATCAGCGAACAGGGCTACGAGCAGTACTTC. As protein: CAISEQGYEQYF.

Concerning this clone itself: This sample also contains other DNA sequences that code for the same CDR3. The CDR3 coding sequence is TGTGCCAGCAGGGCCCCTGGGGCCAACGTCCTGACTTTC. Its protein product is CASRAPGANVLTF. This chain joins TRBV6-5 and TRBJ2-6; unclear D gene. Trimming left V 6 bases short and J 2 bases short, with 5 bases between. The CDR3 extends over 13 amino acids. Germline V CDR1 and CDR2: MNHEY, SVGAGI.

The rearrangement joins TRBV5-5 to TRBJ1-1, with 7 bases identical to TRBD1. V shed 3 bases and J 5 bases; nucleotides not matched to a gene: 4. This CDR3 has 13 residues. Per the germline V gene, CDR1 is SGHKS and CDR2 is YYEKEE (reference sequence). The CDR3 nucleotides read TGTGCCAGCAGCTCCAGGGGGATTACTGAAGCTTTCTTT. Protein sequence: CASSSRGITEAFF.

J is TRBJ2-3 and V is TRBV11-3, with D perhaps matching TRBD1 (6 bases). Germline-derived CDR1 and CDR2 are SGHNT and YENEEA. V gave up 5 bases and J gave up 4 bases, with 10 bases separating them. CDR3 length equals 13 residues. In DNA form, the CDR3 reads TGTGCCAGCAGCCTACAGGGTTCAGATACGCAGTATTTT. This translates into CASSLQGSDTQYF.

This chain connects TRBV5-1 to TRBJ1-2; possibly TRBD1 for D (5 bases). The V gene lost 6 bases and the J gene lost 8 bases, with 17 bases spanning the gap. Looked up from germline, CDR1 is SGHRS and CDR2 is YFSETQ. The CDR3 covers 13 residues. The CDR3 reads CASTAQGNYGYTF. CDR3 DNA: TGCGCCAGCACGGCGCAGGGTAATTACGGCTACACCTTC.

The chain joins TRBV7-8 to TRBJ2-2; 7 nucleotides match TRBD1. The CDR3 is 16 residues long. J was trimmed by 0 bases and V by 5 bases; bases with no gene match: 6. The germline CDR1 and CDR2 sequences are SGHVS and FQNEAQ. Written as DNA, the CDR3 is TGTGCCAGCAGCGGTTACAGGGGACCGAACACCGGGGAGCTGTTTTTT. Translated: CASSGYRGPNTGELFF.

This clone was counted once. The V call is TRBV11-2, the J call TRBJ2-3; 8 bases are a match to TRBD2. Germline lookup yields CDR1 SGHAT and CDR2 FQNNGV. This CDR3 has 14 residues. This chain's CDR3 is CADAGGWNTDTQYF. The CDR3 DNA reads as TGTGCAGATGCGGGGGGCTGGAACACAGATACGCAGTATTTT.

V and J are TRBV19 and TRBJ1-5; no clear D. Between the trimmed V and J ends, which lost 3 bases and 1 base, there was a span of 10 bases. Germline-derived CDR1 and CDR2 are LNHDA and SQIVND (reference sequence). This CDR3 comprises 15 residues. CDR3 sequence reads: CASSIPGESNQPQHF. As DNA, the CDR3 is TGTGCCAGTAGTATTCCGGGAGAGAGCAATCAGCCCCAGCATTTT.

In its sample, this clone was seen once. The chain links TRBV5-5 to TRBJ2-7; no clear D gene. Trimming removed 0 bases at V and 0 bases at J, with 13 bases between. Germline assignment: CDR1 SGHKS and CDR2 YYEKEE (reference sequence). This CDR3 comprises 16 residues. This CDR3 reads CASSLAKGAGSYEQYF. DNA of the CDR3: TGTGCCAGCAGCTTGGCGAAGGGTGCAGGCTCCTACGAGCAGTACTTC.

V is TRBV5-1 and J is TRBJ2-2; possibly TRBD2 for D (5 bases). V lost 0 bases, J lost 8 bases, and 17 bases lay in between. The CDR3 sequence is 16 residues long. Looked up from germline, CDR1 is SGHRS and CDR2 is YFSETQ. CDR3 bases: TGCGCCAGCAGCTTGGGTCCGGAGAGGGTCGAAGGGGAGCTGTTTTTT. It translates to CASSLGPERVEGELFF. The entire variable domain, with the rest obtained from reference TRBV5-1 and TRBJ2-2, is as follows: KAGVTQTPRYLIKTRGQQVTLSCSPISGHRSVSWYQQTPGQGLQFLFEYFSETQRNKGNFPGRFSGRQFSNSRSEMNVSTLELGDSALYLCASSLGPERVEGELFFGEGSRLTVL.

V and J are TRBV27 and TRBJ1-2; D gene uncertain. This CDR3 contains 13 residues. V lost 1 base, J lost 4 bases, and 7 bases lay in between. Germline CDR1 and CDR2: MNHEY and SMNVEV (reference sequence). CDR3: CASSLWVGYGYTF. The CDR3 bases are TGTGCCAGCAGTTTATGGGTTGGCTATGGCTACACCTTC.

Concerning this clone: At the DNA level, this CDR3 is encoded by other sequences in the same sample as well. The V call is TRBV9, the J call TRBJ2-7; D remains ambiguous. This CDR3 has 15 residues. V was pared by 0 bases and J by 3 bases, with 13 bases between. CDR1 and CDR2 (germline): SGDLS, YYNGEE. CDR3 DNA: TGTGCCAGCAGCGTAGCCCCAGGTCATAGCTACGAGCAGTACTTC. It encodes CASSVAPGHSYEQYF.

The genes are TRBV7-9 and TRBJ1-2; no firm D call. Germline V lookup: CDR1 SEHNR, CDR2 FQNEAQ (reference sequence). The germline V and J ends were trimmed by 5 bases and 6 bases, with 16 bases remaining between them. The CDR3 loop spans 14 amino acids. CDR3 region: CASSPGRFLHGYTF. The CDR3 DNA is TGTGCCAGCAGCCCGGGGAGGTTTCTACATGGCTACACCTTC.

The chain carries TRBV18 and TRBJ1-1; D is possibly TRBD1 (6 bases). The germline V gene has CDR1 KGHSH and CDR2 LQKENI. CDR3 length: 15 residues. Trimming stripped 5 bases from V and 1 base from J, with 14 bases between. The CDR3 DNA sequence: TGTGCCAGCTCATTGGGGGGGCAGAAGAACACTGAAGCTTTCTTT. This codes for CASSLGGQKNTEAFF.

The chain employs TRBV6-6 and TRBJ2-1; the D gene is possibly TRBD1 (6 bases). V gave up 6 bases and J gave up 2 bases, with 14 bases separating them. CDR3 length equals 15 residues. The germline V gene encodes CDR1 MNHNY and CDR2 SVGAGI (reference sequence). CDR3 protein: CASSKSDRAYNEQFF. The CDR3 nucleotides are TGTGCCAGCAGCAAATCGGACAGAGCCTACAATGAGCAGTTCTTC.

The chain recombines TRBV19 with TRBJ2-5; D not resolved. With 6 bases removed from V and 0 bases from J, the gap between germline ends came to 8 bases. The CDR3 has 13 amino acids. The germline V gene encodes CDR1 LNHDA and CDR2 SQIVND (reference sequence). CDR3 sequence (DNA): TGTGCCAGTAGAAGGACGGACCAAGAGACCCAGTACTTC. Translated, it gives CASRRTDQETQYF.

The chain is built from TRBV5-1 and TRBJ2-1; possibly TRBD1 for D (6 bases). There are 14 residues in the CDR3. V dropped 2 bases and J dropped 8 bases, with 14 bases sitting between them. Germline V gene sequence: CDR1 SGHRS, CDR2 YFSETQ. CDR3 sequence: CASSFRGSGHEQFF. Here the CDR3 DNA reads TGCGCCAGCAGCTTTAGGGGGAGTGGGCATGAGCAGTTCTTC.

This chain links TRBV29-1 with TRBJ2-5; TRBD2 might be the D (6 bases). Per the germline V gene, CDR1 is SQVTM and CDR2 is ANQGSEA. V was clipped by 8 bases and J by 5 bases, with 18 bases between them. The CDR3 contains 13 residues. CDR3 bases: TGCAGCTTGATTAGTAGCGGCGCTGAGACCCAGTACTTC. This codes for CSLISSGAETQYF.

The chain recombines TRBV18 with TRBJ2-1, with D perhaps TRBD2 (5 bases). V shed 6 bases and J shed 3 bases, with 12 bases lying between them. CDR1 and CDR2 (germline): KGHSH, LQKENI. The CDR3 has 14 residues. For the CDR3, the DNA is TGTGCCAGCTCGCTACTGAGGGTCTACAATGAGCAGTTCTTC. Its translation: CASSLLRVYNEQFF.

The rearrangement joins TRBV27 to TRBJ2-3; 10 nucleotides line up with TRBD2. CDR3 length: 16 amino acids. V was clipped by 5 bases and J by 3 bases; unmatched bases: 8. Germline lookup yields CDR1 MNHEY and CDR2 SMNVEV (reference sequence). The CDR3 region is CASSPRASGRTDTQYF. In nucleotides, the CDR3 is TGTGCCAGCAGTCCCCGTGCTAGCGGGAGAACAGATACGCAGTATTTT.

V gene TRBV7-9 combines with J gene TRBJ2-5; D is possibly TRBD1 (5 bases). The ends were cut back, 5 bases at V and 5 bases at J, with 12 bases in the middle. The CDR3 covers 13 residues. CDR1 is SEHNR and CDR2 is FQNEAQ in the germline V gene (reference sequence). The CDR3 bases are TGTGCCAGCAGCCGTGACAGACAGGAGACCCAGTACTTC. Translating it yields CASSRDRQETQYF.

CDR3 amino acids: CASSSGSETQYF. The CDR3 DNA is TGTGCCAGCAGTAGTGGGTCAGAGACCCAGTACTTC. V and J are TRBV28 and TRBJ2-5; D remains unclear. Germline CDR1 is MDHEN and CDR2 is SYDVKM. This CDR3 contains 12 residues. The V and J ends lost 5 bases and 4 bases respectively, with 8 bases between them.

Details on this clone: Within the sample, other DNA sequences also encode this same CDR3. The chain carries TRBV5-1 and TRBJ1-1; D is perhaps TRBD1 (6 bases). Germline-derived CDR1 and CDR2 are SGHRS and YFSETQ. This CDR3 has 13 amino acids. The V end was cut by 2 bases, the J end by 5 bases, with 10 bases between. Here the CDR3 reads CASSFRGETEAFF. For the CDR3, the DNA is TGCGCCAGCAGCTTCAGGGGAGAAACTGAAGCTTTCTTT.

The chain carries TRBV27 and TRBJ2-3; 9 nucleotides match TRBD1. Looked up from germline, CDR1 is MNHEY and CDR2 is SMNVEV (reference sequence). The CDR3 is 15 residues long. V dropped 0 bases and J dropped 12; count of bases not matched to a gene: 10. CDR3 nucleotides: TGTGCCAGCAGTTTATCGGACAGGGGAAGAGATAGACAGTATTTT. This codes for CASSLSDRGRDRQYF.

The gene calls are TRBV5-1 and TRBJ2-7, with 9 bases aligning to TRBD2. Germline lookup yields CDR1 SGHRS and CDR2 YFSETQ. V trimming: 4 bases; J trimming: 2 bases; junction bases outside the gene matches: 7. The CDR3 is 15 amino acids. Written as DNA, the CDR3 is TGCGCCAGCAGCCCAGGGACTAGCCCCACCTACGAGCAGTACTTC. Translated, it gives CASSPGTSPTYEQYF.

This CDR3 is CASSPPSQFYEQYF. DNA for the CDR3: TGTGCCAGCTCACCACCTAGTCAGTTTTACGAGCAGTACTTC. The rearrangement uses TRBV18 and TRBJ2-7; D gene unclear. CDR1 is KGHSH and CDR2 is LQKENI in the germline V gene. V dropped 0 bases and J dropped 4 bases, with 10 bases sitting between them. The CDR3 sequence is 14 residues long.